This T cell receptor beta chain came from a study of T-cell reconstitution after alpha-beta-depleted transplantation in children. A library of TCRbeta sequences, prepared with unique molecular identifiers, was generated. TCRdb called the PCR reads again in MiXCR, with one record for every CDR3 protein. Among some 500,000 distinct CDR3 sequences listed, around a third were seen once. Trimming removed 5 bases at V and 6 bases at J, with 16 bases between. This CDR3 is 15 amino acids long. CDR1 is LNHDA, CDR2 SQIVND, per germline (reference sequence). This clonotype was found a few times. The TCR originated in a human donor who donated a stem cell graft to a child with aplastic anemia. The sample here was PBMCs from the stem cell graft donor, taken from the stem cell graft. The chain uses TRBV19 and TRBJ1-4; D is ambiguous. The CDR3, as DNA: TGTGCCAGTAGTGTCGCTACTGCCGGGGATGAAAAACTGTTTTTT. Amino acid sequence: CASSVATAGDEKLFF.